The clone carrying this TCR beta chain was counted between two and nine times. This entry belongs to a study of T cells after yellow fever vaccination. The V gene lost 3 bases and the J gene lost 6 bases, with 14 bases spanning the gap. This CDR3 is built from 14 residues. MiXCR, run by TCRdb on the 5' RACE reads, gives a single entry per CDR3 protein. The sample lists about 25,000 distinct CDR3 sequences, 3% to 4% occurring once. General observations from the study: Sorted memory cells at day 0 lacked detectable levels of almost all vaccine-responding clonotypes. It was the secondary response that reached its peak faster, day 5 versus 15, but it was weaker. There was a possibility that FACS-sorted repertoires contained abundant clonotypes contaminating from the bulk population.

The sequencing used PBMCs, either bulk or a sorted T-cell subset (CD4+, CD8+, memory, or dextramer-sorted; not recorded which), collected around 45 days after the first yellow fever vaccination. This sequence was found in a man in his late teens or twenties who received the YFV17D yellow fever vaccine. The chain has TRBV12-3 or TRBV12-4 and TRBJ1-2; D is unresolved. The CDR3 region is CASSFGATSNGYTF. In DNA, the CDR3 is TGTGCCAGCAGTTTCGGAGCCACCTCCAATGGCTACACCTTC.